This TCR beta chain was sequenced for a study of T cell clones after liver transplantation. Overall study context: At least one year of complete immunosuppression withdrawal without enzymes over twice normal defined tolerance. Whole-study results and caveats: Post-transplant time points were not standardized, so conclusions are preliminary. Donor-reactive sequences fell more than third party-reactive ones, suggesting partial deletion.

Of note for this clone: Its antigen is not identified.

This CDR3 spans 13 amino acids. From germline, CDR1 is MNHEY and CDR2 SMNVEV (reference sequence). Trimming took off 2 bases at V and 7 bases at J, with 9 bases between the two ends. Only in-frame clones appear in the TCRdb table, and some are missing; sequencing was by immunoSEQ multiplex PCR. Of around 100,000 clones in the sample, around 84% were seen once. This rearrangement joins TRBV27 to TRBJ2-1, with D maybe TRBD2 (5 bases). The TCR originated in a human patient who received a liver transplant. Some T cells could come from the graft donor. The input for sequencing was CD4+ T cells from blood, taken around 4 years after liver transplant. The CDR3 is CASSLRPGNEQFF. The CDR3 DNA sequence: TGTGCCAGCAGTTTACGCCCGGGGAATGAGCAGTTCTTC.